Below are 5 T cell receptor beta chains sequenced from a single sample in a study of radiotherapy plus CTLA-4 blockade in lung cancer. Profiling relied on immunoSEQ multiplex PCR, and the TCRdb table lists in-frame clones only, not all of them. The sample yields about 120,000 clones, 80% to 90% seen once. The sample in question was peripheral blood, obtained from a patient treated with radiotherapy plus ipilimumab. These receptor sequences come from a human donor with non-small cell lung cancer that progressed on radiotherapy plus ipilimumab.

This chain uses TRBV2 with TRBJ2-7; 10 bases align to TRBD2. This CDR3 is 14 amino acids long. From germline, CDR1 is SNHLY and CDR2 FYNNEI. V lost 7 bases, J lost 3 bases, and 6 bases stayed unmatched. CDR3 region: CASTGTSASYEQYF. CDR3 nucleotide sequence: TGTGCCAGCACCGGGACTAGCGCAAGCTACGAGCAGTACTTC.

CDR3 region: CASSTGLAVDTQYF. In DNA form, the CDR3 reads TGTGCCAGCAGTACGGGACTAGCGGTAGATACGCAGTATTTT. The chain links TRBV6-5 to TRBJ2-3; 11 nucleotides line up with TRBD2. The length of the CDR3 is 14 residues. Per the germline V gene, CDR1 is MNHEY and CDR2 is SVGAGI. V shed 5 bases and J 5 bases; nucleotides not matched to a gene: 3.

CDR3 residues: CSVAATDRGSGGYTF. The CDR3 nucleotides are TGCAGCGTTGCGGCCACCGACAGGGGTTCCGGAGGCTACACCTTC. The chain uses TRBV29-1 and TRBJ1-2; the match to TRBD1 covers 8 bases. Trimming removed 4 bases from V and 8 bases from J; junction bases left unmatched: 15. Germline V gene data show CDR1 as SQVTM and CDR2 as ANQGSEA. This CDR3 contains 15 residues.

The J gene is TRBJ2-1, the V gene TRBV19; D call uncertain. V lost 3 bases and J lost 0, with 9 bases in between. This CDR3 spans 15 amino acids. Germline V CDR1 and CDR2: LNHDA, SQIVND (reference sequence). CDR3 residues: CASSMGASSYNEQFF. Written as DNA, the CDR3 is TGTGCCAGTAGTATGGGTGCGTCCTCCTACAATGAGCAGTTCTTC.

The rearrangement joins TRBV9 to TRBJ1-4, with a possible D match to TRBD1 (5 bases). Germline lookup yields CDR1 SGDLS and CDR2 YYNGEE. V was trimmed by 0 bases and J by 7 bases, leaving 10 bases between them. CDR3 length: 14 amino acids. CDR3 coding DNA: TGTGCCAGCAGCGTAGCAGGGTTTAGTGAAAAACTGTTTTTT. It is translated as CASSVAGFSEKLFF.